This T cell receptor beta chain was found in a study of shared T cell receptors in the human thymus (dated by TCRdb to the early 2020s). A note on the overall study: The study examined how self-reactive, shared T-cell receptor alpha chains are generated in the human thymus.

The receptor library was made with the immunoSEQ multiplex PCR assay. TCRdb obtained this table from immuneACCESS and retained in-frame rearrangements with V and J assigned. These tables miss some clones; where compared with another copy, unresolved V genes account for less than half of the shortfall, and the remainder is unexplained. The sample table holds 720,000 or so clones, of which approximately 83% were seen once. Roughly 0.01% of the sample goes to the ten largest clones. The CDR3 sequence holds 13 residues, the cysteine and phenylalanine included. The retained sequence is limited to the CDR3, 39 bases, with the frame set at the first base. V is clipped by 6 bases and J by 5 bases, and the sequence between their germline boundaries is 10 bases long. Based on the germline V gene (reference sequence), the CDR1 and CDR2 sequences are LNHDA and SQIVND. A remark on this clone: Its binding antigen is unknown. There are no base qualities to consult, and no much larger clone falls within one base.

The same sample was also studied in work on human thymus T cells. The second source states: Donors were immunologically healthy infants undergoing open corrective cardiac surgery for congenital heart defects in Finland. The thymus tissue came from surgical resects taken out during corrective cardiac surgery. V and J gene segment usage appeared biased in both thymic and peripheral blood repertoires. The related research found that thymic TCR repertoires overlapped highly between unrelated individuals. The study characterized TCR alpha and beta repertoires from fewer than ten infant thymus samples and four related peripheral blood samples. Donor ages ranging from about 6 to 244 days were recorded, and 5 to 7 male and a couple of female infants were included in the cohort. Thymocytes were mechanically released from the tissue and were stored as pellets of about 8.5-31 million cells at -70 degrees C. Genomic DNA was extracted from frozen cell pellets with a QIAsymphony instrument. The immunoSEQ multiplex PCR assay was used to amplify the TCRB and TCRAD loci from a standardized quantity of quality-controlled genomic DNA. The V(D)J region was spanned by amplicons of a length sufficient to cover the CDR3 and to identify V and J genes. Amplicon sequencing was performed on an Illumina platform through the commercial immunoSEQ service. Primer bias and sequencing errors were corrected as previously described, and TCRAD and TCRB were defined on the basis of the IMGT database. Repertoires were analysed with immunoSEQ Analyzer 3.0 and VDJTools, covering basic statistics, V/J segment usage, diversity estimates, rarefaction and pairwise overlap. Diversity was estimated with Chao1, ChaoE, Efron-Thisted, Shannon and inverse Simpson indices, and also on datasets down-sampled to the smallest sample. Repertoire overlap used strict matching of CDR3 nucleotide sequence, V gene and J gene, with Jaccard-based multidimensional scaling clustering. On average, roughly 740,000 unique TCRB clonotypes were obtained from thymus samples, compared with around 78,000 from blood samples.

The chain joins TRBV19 to TRBJ2-2; the D gene is possibly TRBD2, with 5 bases matching. The receptor was isolated from a girl under three years old with a congenital heart defect. Donor details come from another sample of the same person, matched by shared clones. The specimen was thymocytes. CDR3 protein: CASRERGTGELFF. The base sequence is TGTGCCAGTAGGGAGCGCGGGACCGGGGAGCTGTTTTTT.